A selection of T cell receptor beta chains follows, all from one sample in a study of blood T cell repertoires in COVID-19. Sequenced by immunoSEQ multiplex PCR; TCRdb stores in-frame clones only, minus some. The table includes 86,000 or so clones, around 91% detected once. Sequencing was done on a sample of peripheral blood. The receptors here all came from a woman aged 45-65 years in a cohort sampled during active COVID-19. Both conserved end residues are part of each CDR3. Each record gives: V gene, J gene, D gene, CDR3 DNA, CDR3 protein. D genes are given only for firm matches.

V gene: TRBV10-3
J gene: TRBJ2-1
D gene: TRBD2
CDR3 DNA: TGTGCCATCAGGGGACTAGCGGGGGGGCCAAATGAGCAGTTCTTC
CDR3 protein: CAIRGLAGGPNEQFF

V gene: TRBV9
J gene: TRBJ2-1
D gene: NA
CDR3 DNA: TGTGCCAGCAGCGTTTCGGGAGTCAATGAGCAGTTCTTC
CDR3 protein: CASSVSGVNEQFF

V gene: TRBV5-1
J gene: TRBJ1-1
D gene: TRBD1
CDR3 DNA: TGCGCCAGCAGGCTTGCGACAGGGGGTAACACTGAAGCTTTCTTT
CDR3 protein: CASRLATGGNTEAFF

V gene: TRBV18
J gene: TRBJ2-3
D gene: NA
CDR3 DNA: TGTGCCAGCTCACCAGAGCTGAACTCAGATACGCAGTATTTT
CDR3 protein: CASSPELNSDTQYF

V gene: TRBV19
J gene: TRBJ2-7
D gene: TRBD2
CDR3 DNA: TGTGCCAGTAGTATAGGATCGGCGGGAGGGCCCCCCTACGAGCAGTACTTC
CDR3 protein: CASSIGSAGGPPYEQYF

V gene: TRBV28
J gene: TRBJ2-2
D gene: TRBD2
CDR3 DNA: TGTGCCAGCACCGTGGGACTAGCGGGAGATGTCACCGGGGAGCTGTTTTTT
CDR3 protein: CASTVGLAGDVTGELFF

V gene: TRBV6-6
J gene: TRBJ1-5
D gene: NA
CDR3 DNA: TGTGCCAGCACAAGTGGGGCGCAAAATCAGCCCCAGCATTTT
CDR3 protein: CASTSGAQNQPQHF

V gene: TRBV11-3
J gene: TRBJ2-1
D gene: TRBD2
CDR3 DNA: TGTGCCAGCAGCTTAGCCGGACTAGCGGGAGTTTATGAGCAGTTCTTC
CDR3 protein: CASSLAGLAGVYEQFF

V gene: TRBV7-9
J gene: TRBJ1-4
D gene: NA
CDR3 DNA: TGTGCCAGCAGCTTAGCAAGGACAGAAAATGAAAAACTGTTTTTT
CDR3 protein: CASSLARTENEKLFF

V gene: TRBV25-1
J gene: TRBJ2-3
D gene: TRBD1
CDR3 DNA: TGTGCCAGCAACCGGACAGGGCATATGACAGATACGCAGTATTTT
CDR3 protein: CASNRTGHMTDTQYF

V gene: TRBV11-2
J gene: TRBJ2-7
D gene: NA
CDR3 DNA: TGTGCCAGCAGCTTAGTACCAGGCTACGAGCAGTACTTC
CDR3 protein: CASSLVPGYEQYF

V gene: TRBV4-2
J gene: TRBJ2-1
D gene: TRBD2
CDR3 DNA: TGTGCCAGCAGCCAAGTTGTTAGCGGGAGCCACCTTGAGCAGTTCTTC
CDR3 protein: CASSQVVSGSHLEQFF

V gene: TRBV19
J gene: TRBJ2-1
D gene: NA
CDR3 DNA: TGTGCCAGTACCCCACGAAGGGGGAGTCGGCATGAGCAGTTCTTC
CDR3 protein: CASTPRRGSRHEQFF

V gene: TRBV30
J gene: TRBJ2-7
D gene: TRBD1
CDR3 DNA: TGTGCCTGGAGGGACAGGACCCTCTACGAGCAGTACTTC
CDR3 protein: CAWRDRTLYEQYF

V gene: TRBV4-1
J gene: TRBJ2-2
D gene: NA
CDR3 DNA: TGCGCCAGCAGCCAACCAAGTGGCCAGGCGACCGGGGAGCTGTTTTTT
CDR3 protein: CASSQPSGQATGELFF